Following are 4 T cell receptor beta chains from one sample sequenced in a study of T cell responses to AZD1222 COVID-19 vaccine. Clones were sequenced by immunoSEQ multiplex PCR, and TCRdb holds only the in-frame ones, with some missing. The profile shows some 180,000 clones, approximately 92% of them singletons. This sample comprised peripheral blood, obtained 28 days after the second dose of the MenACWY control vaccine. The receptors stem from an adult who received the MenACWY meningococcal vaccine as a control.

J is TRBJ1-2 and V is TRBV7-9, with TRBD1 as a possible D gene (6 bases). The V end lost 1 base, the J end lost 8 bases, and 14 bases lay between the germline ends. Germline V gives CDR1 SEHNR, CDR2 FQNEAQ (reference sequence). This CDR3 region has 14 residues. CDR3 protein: CASSLEQGGGGYTF. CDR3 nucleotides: TGTGCCAGCAGCTTAGAACAGGGAGGAGGCGGCTACACCTTC.

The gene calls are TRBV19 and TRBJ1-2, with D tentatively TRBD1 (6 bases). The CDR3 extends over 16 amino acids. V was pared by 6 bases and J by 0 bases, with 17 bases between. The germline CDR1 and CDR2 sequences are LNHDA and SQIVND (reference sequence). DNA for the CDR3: TGTGCCAGTAGAAGGCAGGGGATTATCGCTAACTATGGCTACACCTTC. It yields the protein CASRRQGIIANYGYTF. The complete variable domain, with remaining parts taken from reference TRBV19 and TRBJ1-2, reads DGGITQSPKYLFRKEGQNVTLSCEQNLNHDAMYWYRQDPGQGLRLIYYSQIVNDFQKGDIAEGYSVSREKKESFPLTVTSAQKNPTAFYLCASRRQGIIANYGYTFGSGTRLTVV.

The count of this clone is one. CDR3 in amino acids: CASSVGASGAKETQYF. DNA for the CDR3: TGTGCCAGCAGCGTAGGCGCTAGCGGGGCGAAAGAGACCCAGTACTTC. This chain joins TRBV9 and TRBJ2-5, with 9 bases aligning to TRBD2. V dropped 0 bases and J dropped 3; count of bases not matched to a gene: 6. Per germline, CDR1 SGDLS and CDR2 YYNGEE. The CDR3 covers 16 residues.

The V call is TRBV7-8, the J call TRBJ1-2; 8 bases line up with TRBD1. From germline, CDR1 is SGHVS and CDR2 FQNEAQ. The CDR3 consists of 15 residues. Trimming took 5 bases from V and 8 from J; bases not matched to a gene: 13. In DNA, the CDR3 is TGTGCCAGCAGCGCCTCTGACAGGGGAGGGGACGGCTACACCTTC. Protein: CASSASDRGGDGYTF.